The entry below describes one TCR beta chain. CDR1 is SEHNR and CDR2 is FQNEAQ in the germline V gene (reference sequence). The CDR3 consists of 14 residues. The V gene end was trimmed by 7 bases and the J gene end by 4 bases; junction bases not matched to a gene: 3. This sample was taken from a study of blood T cell repertoires in COVID-19. The Seattle site enrolled patients during active infection and followed them longitudinally. Measured with immunoSEQ multiplex PCR; TCRdb has only the in-frame clones, and not every one. The sample lists 150,000 to 200,000 clones; about 83% were seen once. Sequenced input: peripheral blood. This receptor was identified in a person between 65 and 80 years old with COVID-19, enrolled during active disease. The chain combines TRBV7-9 with TRBJ2-3, with 12 bases lining up with TRBD2. The CDR3 bases are TGTGCCAGCAATCCTAGCGGGAGGGCAGATACGCAGTATTTT. It codes for CASNPSGRADTQYF.